This entry concerns a single TCR beta chain. Together with a sample-barcoded 5' primer, a J-beta primer mix was included in a second PCR lasting about 6 to 11 cycles. TCRdb analysed the 5' RACE reads with MiXCR anew, one entry per CDR3 protein. The sample yields over 950,000 distinct CDR3 sequences, 51% seen once. This entry comes from a study of blood T cells in healthy people across ages. Germline loops: CDR1 DFQATT, CDR2 SNEGSKA (reference sequence). The CDR3 sequence is 15 residues long. The V and J ends lost 6 bases and 8 bases, in that order; junction bases with no gene match: 15. The chain joins TRBV20-1 to TRBJ2-3; 9 bases match TRBD1. The specimen sequenced was blood. This receptor was obtained from a woman in her sixties in good health. CDR3 amino acids: CSAGDRDPAVGTQYF. The CDR3 DNA sequence: TGCAGTGCGGGGGACAGGGACCCCGCCGTCGGTACGCAGTATTTT.